One sample yielded the 32 T cell receptor beta chains listed below, sequenced in a study of T cell changes during pregnancy in multiple sclerosis. TCRdb keeps only in-frame clones here, not all; method: immunoSEQ multiplex PCR. This table has over 100,000 clones, 90% to 95% appearing once. The specimen comprised peripheral blood, sampled in the third trimester of pregnancy. Receptor source: a female donor with multiple sclerosis, enrolled in a pregnancy study.

The V gene is TRBV18, the J gene TRBJ2-3, with 12 bases matching TRBD2. The V gene end was trimmed by 3 bases and the J gene end by 0 bases; junction bases not matched to a gene: 4. The CDR3 totals 17 residues. From germline, CDR1 is KGHSH and CDR2 LQKENI. The CDR3 nucleotides are TGTGCCAGCTCACCCTCAGGGACTAGCGGGAGCACAGATACGCAGTATTTT. It translates to CASSPSGTSGSTDTQYF. The full variable domain, rest sourced from reference TRBV18 and TRBJ2-3, is NAGVMQNPRHLVRRRGQEARLRCSPMKGHSHVYWYRQLPEEGLKFMVYLQKENIIDESGMPKERFSAEFPKEGPSILRIQQVVRGDSAAYFCASSPSGTSGSTDTQYFGPGTRLTVL.

This CDR3 reads CSVGLFSGGGRDTQYF. CDR3 bases: TGCAGCGTTGGCCTTTTTAGCGGGGGGGGGAGGGATACGCAGTATTTT. The genes are TRBV29-1 and TRBJ2-3, with 11 bases that match TRBD2. The CDR3 is 16 amino acids. Germline V gene data show CDR1 as SQVTM and CDR2 as ANQGSEA. V lost 4 bases to trimming and J lost 6 bases; unmatched junction nucleotides: 12.

The chain recombines TRBV2 with TRBJ2-6; possible D gene TRBD2, 5 bases. From germline, CDR1 is SNHLY and CDR2 FYNNEI. This CDR3 has 15 residues. V was pared by 10 bases and J by 0 bases, with 13 bases between. CDR3 in DNA: TGTGCCACCGCTCCGGGAACCTCTGGGGCCAACGTCCTGACTTTC. It encodes CATAPGTSGANVLTF.

The chain combines TRBV7-2 with TRBJ1-1; no firm D call. Between the trimmed V and J ends, which lost 4 bases and 2 bases, there was a span of 11 bases. The germline gives CDR1 SGHTA, CDR2 FQGNSA. The CDR3 loop spans 14 amino acids. The CDR3 here is CASSSLLINTEAFF. CDR3 sequence (DNA): TGTGCCAGCAGCTCTCTCCTAATTAACACTGAAGCTTTCTTT. The full variable domain, rest sourced from reference TRBV7-2 and TRBJ1-1, is GAGVSQSPSNKVTEKGKDVELRCDPISGHTALYWYRQSLGQGLEFLIYFQGNSAPDKSGLPSDRFSAERTGGSVSTLTIQRTQQEDSAVYLCASSSLLINTEAFFGQGTRLTVV.

This chain links TRBV6-5 with TRBJ2-7; TRBD1 matches 8 bases. The germline V gene encodes CDR1 MNHEY and CDR2 SVGAGI. This CDR3 is 13 amino acids long. V lost 6 bases, J lost 4 bases, and 5 bases stayed unmatched. CDR3: CASRRQGQYEQYF. The CDR3 DNA is TGTGCCAGCAGACGACAGGGGCAGTACGAGCAGTACTTC.

J is TRBJ2-5 and V is TRBV5-1; possible D gene TRBD2, 5 bases. V was shortened by 4 bases and J by 5 bases, with 15 bases between the two germline ends. Germline-derived CDR1 and CDR2 are SGHRS and YFSETQ. The CDR3 totals 14 residues. The CDR3, as DNA: TGCGCCAGCAGCCCGGGTCGGGGAAGGGAGACCCAGTACTTC. Residues: CASSPGRGRETQYF.

This clone appeared a single time. The chain employs TRBV29-1 and TRBJ2-6; maybe TRBD1 (6 bases). Per the germline V gene, CDR1 is SQVTM and CDR2 is ANQGSEA. The CDR3 loop spans 16 amino acids. Trimming stripped 6 bases from V and 0 bases from J, with 15 bases between. CDR3 sequence (DNA): TGCAGCGTAGCTCGGGACACAGACTCTGGGGCCAACGTCCTGACTTTC. Its translation: CSVARDTDSGANVLTF.

CDR3 bases: TGTGCCAGCAGCGCCACCCGTCAGGGCTACGAGCAGTACTTC. Its protein product is CASSATRQGYEQYF. V is TRBV5-4 and J is TRBJ2-7; maybe TRBD1 (5 bases). Trimming took 4 bases from V and 3 from J, leaving 14 bases between them. From germline, CDR1 is SGHNT and CDR2 YYREEE (reference sequence). This CDR3 has 14 amino acids.

The chain links TRBV27 to TRBJ1-2; 8 bases are shared with TRBD1. This CDR3 contains 16 residues. Germline V gene lookup returns CDR1 MNHEY and CDR2 SMNVEV (reference sequence). The V segment lost 5 bases and the J segment 4 bases; nucleotides outside the gene matches: 12. The CDR3 DNA sequence: TGTGCCAGCAGTCCCGGGACAGGCGACGTAGGCTATGGCTACACCTTC. It codes for CASSPGTGDVGYGYTF.

The V gene is TRBV5-1, the J gene TRBJ2-6, with unresolved D. This CDR3 comprises 16 residues. With 0 bases removed from V and 0 bases from J, the gap between germline ends came to 7 bases. Germline CDR1 is SGHRS and CDR2 is YFSETQ. CDR3 DNA: TGCGCCAGCAGCTTGGATGGAGCCTCTGGGGCCAACGTCCTGACTTTC. It yields the protein CASSLDGASGANVLTF.

This chain connects TRBV6-5 to TRBJ2-4, with 8 nucleotides matching TRBD1. Germline V lookup: CDR1 MNHEY, CDR2 SVGAGI. Germline trimming cut 2 bases from V and 6 bases from J; bases unmatched to any gene: 6. CDR3 length equals 15 residues. The CDR3 nucleotides read TGTGCCAGCAGTTACACAGGGGGAGCAGGAAACATTCAGTACTTC. Residues: CASSYTGGAGNIQYF.

This clone was counted a few times. This chain uses TRBV7-9 with TRBJ1-2; D is uncertain. The CDR3 runs 14 residues. The germline CDR1 and CDR2 sequences are SEHNR and FQNEAQ (reference sequence). V was clipped by 5 bases and J by 0 bases, with 10 bases between them. CDR3 residues: CASSPSLSNYGYTF. The CDR3 coding sequence is TGTGCCAGCAGCCCCTCCCTGTCTAACTATGGCTACACCTTC.

The table lists this clone with a count of one. The genes are TRBV7-9 and TRBJ1-1; perhaps TRBD1 as D (5 bases). V was clipped by 2 bases and J by 6 bases, with 13 bases between them. CDR1 and CDR2 from the germline V gene are SEHNR and FQNEAQ (reference sequence). The CDR3 contains 14 residues. The CDR3 region is CASSLLAGLPEAFF. CDR3 DNA: TGTGCCAGCAGCTTATTAGCAGGGTTACCTGAAGCTTTCTTT.

The V and J genes are TRBV4-2 and TRBJ1-5, with 11 bases that match TRBD1. After removal of 3 bases from V and 5 bases from J, the junction contained 3 bases not matched to a gene. The CDR3 has 15 residues. Per the germline V gene, CDR1 is LGHNA and CDR2 is YNFKEQ. CDR3 in amino acids: CASSQRDRGDQPQHF. The CDR3 nucleotides read TGTGCCAGCAGCCAGCGGGACAGGGGGGATCAGCCCCAGCATTTT.

The chain employs TRBV16 and TRBJ2-2; D not resolved. The CDR3 consists of 15 residues. Germline CDR1 is KGHSY and CDR2 is FQNENV. Trimming removed 4 bases from V and 1 base from J, with 10 bases in between. The CDR3 sequence is CASSPDLLNTGELFF. The CDR3 region has the DNA TGTGCCAGCAGCCCCGATCTACTGAACACCGGGGAGCTGTTTTTT.

This chain uses TRBV5-4 with TRBJ2-1, with a weak D call TRBD2 (5 bases). The CDR3 covers 16 residues. CDR1 SGHNT and CDR2 YYREEE come from the germline V gene (reference sequence). The V end lost 4 bases, the J end lost 0 bases, and 14 bases lay between the germline ends. DNA of the CDR3: TGTGCCAGCAGCCCCCTGACGGGGAGCTCCTACAATGAGCAGTTCTTC. It codes for CASSPLTGSSYNEQFF.

The V and J genes are TRBV18 and TRBJ1-6; the D is unclear. The V gene lost 1 base and the J gene lost 8 bases, with 6 bases spanning the gap. The V gene's germline CDR1 is KGHSH and CDR2 LQKENI. The CDR3 sequence is 13 residues long. CDR3 nucleotide sequence: TGTGCCAGCTCACCACAGCCCCATTCACCCCTCCACTTT. Protein sequence: CASSPQPHSPLHF.

The chain recombines TRBV5-1 with TRBJ2-3, with 12 bases matching TRBD2. The CDR3 extends over 16 amino acids. CDR1 is SGHRS and CDR2 is YFSETQ in the germline V gene. The V segment lost 5 bases and the J segment 2 bases; nucleotides outside the gene matches: 6. DNA of the CDR3: TGCGCCAGCAGTCAAAGGACTAGCGGGAACACAGATACGCAGTATTTT. The encoded protein is CASSQRTSGNTDTQYF.

The V gene is TRBV4-2, the J gene TRBJ2-1; 7 nucleotides agree with TRBD2. J was trimmed by 0 bases and V by 1 base; bases with no gene match: 3. There are 16 residues in the CDR3. Germline assignment: CDR1 LGHNA and CDR2 YNFKEQ. CDR3 sequence (DNA): TGTGCCAGCAGCCAAGCAAGCGGGACCTCCTACAATGAGCAGTTCTTC. Protein product: CASSQASGTSYNEQFF.

The genes are TRBV10-3 and TRBJ2-3, with D unclear. Germline V gives CDR1 ENHRY, CDR2 SYGVKD. V was clipped by 9 bases and J by 0 bases, with 4 bases between them. CDR3 length: 11 amino acids. CDR3 nucleotide sequence: TGTGCCATGGCCAGCACAGATACGCAGTATTTT. Translation gives CAMASTDTQYF.

The rearrangement joins TRBV6-4 to TRBJ2-2, with a tentative D call TRBD2 (5 bases). Trimming shortened V by 4 bases and J by 5 bases, and 11 bases separated the two germline ends. The CDR3 is made up of 14 amino acids. Per germline, CDR1 MRHNA and CDR2 SNTAGT. The CDR3 sequence is CASSAAGRTGELFF. CDR3 in DNA: TGTGCCAGCAGTGCTGCGGGTAGAACCGGGGAGCTGTTTTTT.

This sequence joins TRBV2 and TRBJ2-3; 7 bases line up with TRBD1. This CDR3 comprises 15 residues. V shed 7 bases and J 5 bases; nucleotides not matched to a gene: 12. Germline V gene sequence: CDR1 SNHLY, CDR2 FYNNEI. The CDR3 is CASTAVRGFEDTQYF. The CDR3 DNA reads as TGTGCCAGCACAGCGGTCAGGGGGTTTGAAGATACGCAGTATTTT.

This rearrangement joins TRBV30 to TRBJ2-7; 7 nucleotides line up with TRBD2. After removal of 2 bases from V and 4 bases from J, the junction contained 11 bases not matched to a gene. Germline CDR1 is GTSNPN and CDR2 is SVGIG (reference sequence). There are 15 residues in the CDR3. CDR3 nucleotides: TGTGCCTGGAGTAAGGGGACGGGAGGCGGATACGAGCAGTACTTC. The encoded protein is CAWSKGTGGGYEQYF.

The gene calls are TRBV5-1 and TRBJ2-1; D remains unclear. V lost 0 bases and J lost 8, with 12 bases in between. This CDR3 is built from 14 residues. Germline lookup yields CDR1 SGHRS and CDR2 YFSETQ. Here the CDR3 reads CASSLEDDSDEQFF. In DNA form, the CDR3 reads TGCGCCAGCAGCTTGGAGGATGACTCTGATGAGCAGTTCTTC. Based on the CDR3 plus reference TRBV5-1 and TRBJ2-1, the full variable domain is KAGVTQTPRYLIKTRGQQVTLSCSPISGHRSVSWYQQTPGQGLQFLFEYFSETQRNKGNFPGRFSGRQFSNSRSEMNVSTLELGDSALYLCASSLEDDSDEQFFGPGTRLTVL.

This sequence joins TRBV18 and TRBJ1-1, with 9 bases lining up with TRBD1. Germline loops: CDR1 KGHSH, CDR2 LQKENI. There are 16 residues in the CDR3. J was trimmed by 2 bases and V by 4 bases; bases with no gene match: 8. CDR3 region: CASSLSPGQGNTEAFF. The DNA for the CDR3 is TGTGCCAGCTCACTATCCCCGGGACAGGGAAACACTGAAGCTTTCTTT.

The chain recombines TRBV4-2 with TRBJ1-5, with D possibly being TRBD1 (5 bases). CDR3 length equals 15 residues. The V gene's germline CDR1 is LGHNA and CDR2 YNFKEQ. V was pared by 2 bases and J by 1 base, with 9 bases between. The CDR3 here is CASSQSRQSNQPQHF. The DNA of the CDR3 is TGTGCCAGCAGCCAAAGTCGACAGAGCAATCAGCCCCAGCATTTT.

This chain uses TRBV9 with TRBJ2-6, with a weak D call TRBD2 (5 bases). V was pared by 4 bases and J by 4 bases, with 12 bases between. Germline-derived CDR1 and CDR2 are SGDLS and YYNGEE. This CDR3 has 15 residues. The CDR3 region is CASSLLSGGANVLTF. DNA of the CDR3: TGTGCCAGCAGCCTCCTATCGGGAGGGGCCAACGTCCTGACTTTC.

Of note for this clone: Other DNA sequences in the sample encode the same CDR3. CDR3 bases: TGCGCCAGCAGCTTGGATGGAGCTAACTATGGCTACACCTTC. It codes for CASSLDGANYGYTF. The chain couples TRBV5-1 to TRBJ1-2; no clear D gene. Germline CDR1 and CDR2: SGHRS and YFSETQ. V was trimmed by 0 bases and J by 0 bases, leaving 6 bases between them. This CDR3 is built from 14 residues.

This clone came up once. The CDR3 DNA sequence: TGTGCCAGCTCACAACAGAACAGGGATACAACCATATATTTT. Its translation: CASSQQNRDTTIYF. V is TRBV18 and J is TRBJ1-3; a weak D match, TRBD1 (6 bases). The CDR3 sequence is 14 residues long. V lost 4 bases, J lost 10 bases, and 17 bases lay in between. Germline V lookup: CDR1 KGHSH, CDR2 LQKENI.

The V call is TRBV29-1, the J call TRBJ2-5; a weak D match, TRBD2 (5 bases). CDR3 length equals 13 residues. V was clipped by 4 bases and J by 2 bases, with 11 bases between them. Per the germline V gene, CDR1 is SQVTM and CDR2 is ANQGSEA. In DNA form, the CDR3 reads TGCAGCGTTGTGCCCAGCGGACAAGAGACCCAGTACTTC. Its translation: CSVVPSGQETQYF.

The chain employs TRBV19 and TRBJ1-1, with TRBD1 matching over 10 bases. Germline CDR1 is LNHDA and CDR2 is SQIVND (reference sequence). The length of the CDR3 is 15 residues. The V gene end was trimmed by 7 bases and the J gene end by 0 bases; junction bases not matched to a gene: 5. The CDR3, as DNA: TGTGCCAGTACCCTGGGACAGGGGATGAACACTGAAGCTTTCTTT. This sequence encodes CASTLGQGMNTEAFF.

CDR3 nucleotides: TGTGCCAGTAGTATGGAGCAGTCCGGTTCACCCCTCCACTTT. Translated: CASSMEQSGSPLHF. This rearrangement joins TRBV19 to TRBJ1-6; D unresolved. The V end was cut by 3 bases, the J end by 9 bases, with 12 bases between. This CDR3 has 14 amino acids. The germline V gene encodes CDR1 LNHDA and CDR2 SQIVND (reference sequence).